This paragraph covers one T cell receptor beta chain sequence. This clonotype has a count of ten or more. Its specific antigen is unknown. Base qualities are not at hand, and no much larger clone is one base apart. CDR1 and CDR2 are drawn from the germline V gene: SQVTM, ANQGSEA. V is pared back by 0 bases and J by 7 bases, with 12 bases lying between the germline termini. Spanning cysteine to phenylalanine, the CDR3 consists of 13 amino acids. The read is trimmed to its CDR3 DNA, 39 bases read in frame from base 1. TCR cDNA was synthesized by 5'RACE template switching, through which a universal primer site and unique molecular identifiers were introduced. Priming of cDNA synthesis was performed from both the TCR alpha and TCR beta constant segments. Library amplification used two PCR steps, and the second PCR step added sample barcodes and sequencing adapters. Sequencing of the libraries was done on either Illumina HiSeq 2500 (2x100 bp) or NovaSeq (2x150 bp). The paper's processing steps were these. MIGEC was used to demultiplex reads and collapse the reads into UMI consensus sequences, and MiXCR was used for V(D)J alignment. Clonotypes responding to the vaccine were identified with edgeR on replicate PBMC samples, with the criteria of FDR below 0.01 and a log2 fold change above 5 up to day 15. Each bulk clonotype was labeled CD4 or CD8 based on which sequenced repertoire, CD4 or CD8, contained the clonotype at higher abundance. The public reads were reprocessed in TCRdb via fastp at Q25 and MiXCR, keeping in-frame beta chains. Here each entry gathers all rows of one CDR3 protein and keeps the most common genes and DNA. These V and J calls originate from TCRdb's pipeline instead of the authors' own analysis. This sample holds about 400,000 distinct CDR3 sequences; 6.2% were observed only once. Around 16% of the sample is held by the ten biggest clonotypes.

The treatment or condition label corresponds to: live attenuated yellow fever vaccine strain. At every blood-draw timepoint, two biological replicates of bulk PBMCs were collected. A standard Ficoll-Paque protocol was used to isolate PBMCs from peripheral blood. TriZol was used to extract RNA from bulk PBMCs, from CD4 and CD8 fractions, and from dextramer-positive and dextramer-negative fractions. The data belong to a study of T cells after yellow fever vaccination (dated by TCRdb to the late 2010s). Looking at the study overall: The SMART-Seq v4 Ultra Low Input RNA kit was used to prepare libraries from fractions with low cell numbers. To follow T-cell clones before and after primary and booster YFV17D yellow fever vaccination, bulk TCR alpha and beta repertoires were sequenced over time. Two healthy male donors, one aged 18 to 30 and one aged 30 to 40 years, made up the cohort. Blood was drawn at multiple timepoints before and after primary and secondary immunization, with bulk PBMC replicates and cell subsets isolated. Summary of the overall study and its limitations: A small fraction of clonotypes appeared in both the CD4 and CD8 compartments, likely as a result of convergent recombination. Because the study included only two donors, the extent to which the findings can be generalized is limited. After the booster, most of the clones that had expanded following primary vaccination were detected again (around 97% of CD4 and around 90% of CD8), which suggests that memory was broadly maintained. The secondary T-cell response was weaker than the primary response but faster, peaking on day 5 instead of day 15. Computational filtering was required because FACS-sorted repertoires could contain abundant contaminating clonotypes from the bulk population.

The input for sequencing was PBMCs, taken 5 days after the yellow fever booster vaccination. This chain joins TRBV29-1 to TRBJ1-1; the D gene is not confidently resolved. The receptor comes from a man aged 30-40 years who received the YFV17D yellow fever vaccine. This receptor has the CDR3 CSVEDRHSLEAFF. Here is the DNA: TGCAGCGTTGAAGATCGACACAGTCTTGAAGCTTTCTTT.